This is a list of T cell receptor beta chains from one sample in a study of blood T cells in healthy people across ages. MiXCR, applied by TCRdb to the 5' RACE reads, yields one record per CDR3 protein. This sample has 1.5 million or so distinct CDR3 sequences, with around 42% found just once. Sequencing used blood. All receptors derive from a woman aged 18-29 years in good health. Both conserved end residues are part of each CDR3. D genes are given only for firm matches. Expanded clones are given a class, and other clones once, few, many or no size at all.

DNA: TGTGCCAGCAGTTCACTCGGAACTAACTATGGCTACACCTTC
CDR3: CASSSLGTNYGYTF
J: TRBJ1-2
D: NA
V: TRBV28
size: NA

DNA: TGTGCCAGCAGTCACGGGGAGAATGGCTACACCTTC
CDR3: CASSHGENGYTF
J: TRBJ1-2
D: NA
V: TRBV6-5
size: few

DNA: TGTGCCAGCAGCAAAGGAGGACATCGAACTAATGAAAAACTGTTTTTT
CDR3: CASSKGGHRTNEKLFF
J: TRBJ1-4
D: NA
V: TRBV21-1
size: NA

DNA: TGTGCCAGCAGGTGGACAGATAGCTCCTACAATGAGCAGTACTTC
CDR3: CASRWTDSSYNEQYF
J: TRBJ2-7
D: NA
V: TRBV12-3/TRBV12-4
size: NA

DNA: TGTGCCAGCAGCTTAGAGGGCGTGGGAGCCGTCGCAGATACGCAGTATTTT
CDR3: CASSLEGVGAVADTQYF
J: TRBJ2-3
D: NA
V: TRBV11-1
size: NA

DNA: TGTGCCAGCAGCGTAGGAGCGGGGTTGGGGACAGATACGCAGTATTTT
CDR3: CASSVGAGLGTDTQYF
J: TRBJ2-3
D: TRBD2
V: TRBV9
size: NA

DNA: TGTGCCGGCAGCCTGTTTGACTATGGCTACACCTTC
CDR3: CAGSLFDYGYTF
J: TRBJ1-2
D: NA
V: TRBV28
size: NA

DNA: TGTGCCAGCAGTTTAACTAGCGGGAGAGTCGAGCAGTACTTC
CDR3: CASSLTSGRVEQYF
J: TRBJ2-7
D: TRBD2
V: TRBV27
size: few

DNA: TGTGCCAGCAGCCCGGGACTAGCGGGGGTTCTGGAGACCCAGTACTTC
CDR3: CASSPGLAGVLETQYF
J: TRBJ2-5
D: TRBD2
V: TRBV7-2
size: NA

DNA: TGTGCCAGCAGCGGGGAGGGACAGGCTATCTACGAGCAGTACTTC
CDR3: CASSGEGQAIYEQYF
J: TRBJ2-7
D: NA
V: TRBV5-6
size: NA

DNA: TGCAGTCAAAGGAGGCAGGGCCTTAAAGCTTTCTTT
CDR3: CSQRRQGLKAFF
J: TRBJ1-1
D: NA
V: TRBV20-1
size: NA

DNA: TGCGCCAGCAGTGATGATCGGACTAGCGGCACAGATACGCAGTATTTT
CDR3: CASSDDRTSGTDTQYF
J: TRBJ2-3
D: TRBD2
V: TRBV10-2
size: few

DNA: TGCAGTGCTAGACTAAGTAGCGGGATGTTGGCCGGGGAGCTGTTTTTT
CDR3: CSARLSSGMLAGELFF
J: TRBJ2-2
D: TRBD2
V: TRBV20-1
size: NA

DNA: TGTGCCAGCCGAGGAGGGTCCAACTATGGCTACACCTTC
CDR3: CASRGGSNYGYTF
J: TRBJ1-2
D: NA
V: TRBV12-3/TRBV12-4
size: NA

DNA: TGCAGTGCTAGGACCATCAGTGGTACGCAGTATTTT
CDR3: CSARTISGTQYF
J: TRBJ2-3
D: NA
V: TRBV20-1
size: NA

DNA: TGTGCCAGCTCACCGGTAGGGGGGTCCCGCCCCAATGAGCAGTTCTTC
CDR3: CASSPVGGSRPNEQFF
J: TRBJ2-1
D: NA
V: TRBV18
size: NA

DNA: TGCGCCAGCAGCCAAGATTACCGTACAGCGTCTAACTATGGCTACACCTTC
CDR3: CASSQDYRTASNYGYTF
J: TRBJ1-2
D: NA
V: TRBV4-1
size: NA

DNA: TGCAGCGTTCTCTGGGACACAAAATCCTACGAGCAGTACTTC
CDR3: CSVLWDTKSYEQYF
J: TRBJ2-7
D: NA
V: TRBV29-1
size: NA

DNA: TGTGCCAGCGGCCGCCTTACTAGCGGGATTGGGACCCAGTACTTC
CDR3: CASGRLTSGIGTQYF
J: TRBJ2-5
D: TRBD2
V: TRBV14
size: NA

DNA: TGTGCCAGCAGTCCACGGGTCCTAAGGACAGGGGGTAGCAATCAGCCCCAGCATTTT
CDR3: CASSPRVLRTGGSNQPQHF
J: TRBJ1-5
D: TRBD1
V: TRBV6-1
size: NA

DNA: TGCAGTGCGGTACAGGGTGCTGGAAACACCATATATTTT
CDR3: CSAVQGAGNTIYF
J: TRBJ1-3
D: NA
V: TRBV20-1
size: NA

DNA: TGCGCCAGCAGCGCCACTGTATCAGACGAGCAGTACTTC
CDR3: CASSATVSDEQYF
J: TRBJ2-7
D: NA
V: TRBV5-1
size: once

DNA: TGTGCCCGCAGTTTCGACTCTGGGGCCAACGTCCTGACTTTC
CDR3: CARSFDSGANVLTF
J: TRBJ2-6
D: NA
V: TRBV27
size: NA

DNA: TGTGCCATCAGTGAGTCGAGCCCTCGGGTTGAGCAGTACTTC
CDR3: CAISESSPRVEQYF
J: TRBJ2-5
D: NA
V: TRBV10-3
size: NA

DNA: TGTGCCAGCAGTGTCGGGGGGCATGGCGGGGAGCTGTTTTTT
CDR3: CASSVGGHGGELFF
J: TRBJ2-2
D: NA
V: TRBV27
size: NA

DNA: TGCAGCGTTAAATTAGGGATTCACAGGGGAAGTAGCTATGGCTACACCTTC
CDR3: CSVKLGIHRGSSYGYTF
J: TRBJ1-2
D: TRBD1
V: TRBV29-1
size: NA